Below, 17 T cell receptor beta chains from the same sample are listed, as sequenced in a study of blood T cells in healthy people across ages. A second 7 to 11 cycle PCR used barcoded and J-beta primers. TCRdb reprocessed the 5' RACE reads with MiXCR, giving one entry per CDR3 protein. The sample has 1,500,000 or so distinct CDR3 sequences, approximately 59% seen once. The specimen was blood. These receptors came from a man between 18 and 29 years old in good health.

CDR3 in amino acids: CASSGVSYNEQYF. The CDR3 nucleotides are TGTGCCAGCAGCGGCGTCAGCTACAATGAGCAGTACTTC. The V gene is TRBV13, the J gene TRBJ2-1, with D uncertain. The J call may be mistaken, given a closer DNA end match to TRBJ2-7. Germline V gene sequence: CDR1 PRHDT, CDR2 FYEKMQ (reference sequence). This CDR3 region has 13 residues.

V is TRBV6-1 and J is TRBJ2-7; a weak D match, TRBD1 (6 bases). V was cut by 6 bases and J by 4 bases, with 13 bases left in between. Germline values: CDR1 MNHNS, CDR2 SASEGT. The CDR3 is 13 amino acids. In DNA form, the CDR3 reads TGTGCCAGCAGGAGCCTGGACAGTTACGAGCAGTACTTC. This encodes CASRSLDSYEQYF.

The chain couples TRBV6-5 to TRBJ1-2; tentatively, D is TRBD1 (6 bases). V was cut by 2 bases and J by 6 bases, with 10 bases left in between. The CDR3 spans 13 residues. CDR1 and CDR2 (germline): MNHEY, SVGAGI. CDR3 in amino acids: CASSYTGGDGYTF. The DNA for the CDR3 is TGTGCCAGCAGTTACACTGGGGGCGATGGCTACACCTTC.

The chain recombines TRBV9 with TRBJ1-6, with TRBD1 matching over 9 bases. Germline CDR1 and CDR2: SGDLS and YYNGEE. Germline trimming cut 2 bases from V and 5 bases from J; bases unmatched to any gene: 5. This CDR3 has 16 residues. For the CDR3, the DNA is TGTGCCAGCAGCGTGGACAGGGGTCCCGATAATTCACCCCTCCACTTT. Translated, it gives CASSVDRGPDNSPLHF. The variable domain in full, with the rest retrieved from reference TRBV9 and TRBJ1-6, is DSGVTQTPKHLITATGQRVTLRCSPRSGDLSVYWYQQSLDQGLQFLIQYYNGEERAKGNILERFSAQQFPDLHSELNLSSLELGDSALYFCASSVDRGPDNSPLHFGNGTRLTVT.

V is TRBV10-3 and J is TRBJ2-4; 8 bases line up with TRBD2. The J call is in doubt because the DNA end fits TRBJ2-7 better. Germline CDR1 and CDR2: ENHRY and SYGVKD. The CDR3 spans 14 residues. The CDR3 DNA is TGTGCCATCAGTGAGTACAGCGGGGGCTACGAGCAGTACTTC. Amino acids: CAISEYSGGYEQYF.

The chain links TRBV29-1 to TRBJ1-2, with D maybe TRBD1 (6 bases). The CDR3 runs 12 residues. The ends were cut back, 4 bases at V and 8 bases at J, with 14 bases in the middle. Germline assignment: CDR1 SQVTM and CDR2 ANQGSEA. Written as DNA, the CDR3 is TGCAGCGTTGGGGGGGCAGGGGTAGGCTACACCTTC. Its translation is CSVGGAGVGYTF.

The sample holds a few counts of this clonotype. The genes are TRBV20-1 and TRBJ2-7; 7 positions match TRBD2. Germline V gene sequence: CDR1 DFQATT, CDR2 SNEGSKA (reference sequence). J was trimmed by 7 bases and V by 3 bases; bases with no gene match: 6. The length of the CDR3 is 12 residues. The CDR3 sequence is CSASNLAEEQYF. In DNA form, the CDR3 reads TGCAGTGCTAGTAACCTAGCGGAAGAGCAGTACTTC.

This rearrangement joins TRBV20-1 to TRBJ1-1, with no clear D. Germline CDR1 is DFQATT and CDR2 is SNEGSKA (reference sequence). The CDR3 runs to 16 residues. V was clipped by 5 bases and J by 5 bases, with 24 bases between them. CDR3 residues: CSAFRISLFLRTEAFF. Written as DNA, the CDR3 is TGCAGTGCTTTCAGGATCTCCCTCTTCTTACGGACTGAAGCTTTCTTT.

This rearrangement joins TRBV2 to TRBJ1-2, with D perhaps TRBD1 (6 bases). Germline CDR1 is SNHLY and CDR2 is FYNNEI. CDR3 length equals 16 residues. Between the trimmed V and J ends, which lost 1 base and 6 bases, there was a span of 18 bases. The CDR3 sequence is CASSEERQATINGYTF. CDR3 coding DNA: TGTGCCAGCAGTGAAGAAAGACAGGCGACAATTAATGGCTACACCTTC.

V is TRBV7-9 and J is TRBJ1-1; possibly TRBD1 for D (5 bases). Trimming stripped 5 bases from V and 3 bases from J, with 10 bases between. This CDR3 contains 13 residues. From germline, CDR1 is SEHNR and CDR2 FQNEAQ (reference sequence). The CDR3 DNA is TGTGCCAGCAGCCCTAGGGGCCACACTGAAGCTTTCTTT. The encoded protein is CASSPRGHTEAFF.

The V call is TRBV18, the J call TRBJ2-3; D is unclear. V was trimmed by 8 bases and J by 3 bases, leaving 12 bases between them. The CDR3 totals 13 residues. Per germline, CDR1 KGHSH and CDR2 LQKENI. The CDR3 DNA follows: TGTGCCAGCCTTCGAATCCTGACAGATACGCAGTATTTT. Its translation: CASLRILTDTQYF.

As for this clonotype: The junction departs from the called germline gene at one end, perhaps through a read error. The CDR3 DNA sequence: TGTGCCGGCAGTCCGGGCCTGGGTGTCGGCTACACCTTC. It is translated as CAGSPGLGVGYTF. The chain employs TRBV6-5 and TRBJ1-2; D uncertain. This CDR3 is 13 amino acids long. Germline assignment: CDR1 MNHEY and CDR2 SVGAGI.

This clonotype has just a few counts. The chain uses TRBV25-1 and TRBJ2-5; 8 bases agree with TRBD1. V shed 0 bases and J 5 bases; nucleotides not matched to a gene: 5. Per the germline V gene, CDR1 is MGHDK and CDR2 is SYGVNS. The CDR3 is 15 residues long. Here the CDR3 DNA reads TGTGCCAGCAGTGAATACAGGGGGCGTAGTGAGACCCAGTACTTC. Translated: CASSEYRGRSETQYF.

This clonotype was seen only a few times. The chain recombines TRBV20-1 with TRBJ2-1, with D uncertain. The length of the CDR3 is 14 residues. V gave up 5 bases and J gave up 5 bases, with 16 bases separating them. Germline lookup yields CDR1 DFQATT and CDR2 SNEGSKA (reference sequence). This chain's CDR3 is CSAWIKTHHNEQFF. The CDR3 bases are TGCAGTGCTTGGATTAAGACACACCACAATGAGCAGTTCTTC.

This chain connects TRBV2 to TRBJ1-2; D remains ambiguous. CDR3 length: 12 residues. Germline V CDR1 and CDR2: SNHLY, FYNNEI. Trimming cost V 6 bases and J 4 bases, with 9 bases left between them. The CDR3 loop is CASRQTPYGYTF. CDR3 nucleotide sequence: TGTGCCAGCAGACAGACTCCCTATGGCTACACCTTC.

This rearrangement joins TRBV2 to TRBJ1-1; D not certain. CDR3 length equals 12 residues. V lost 7 bases and J 6 bases, leaving 12 bases between the germline ends. Per germline, CDR1 SNHLY and CDR2 FYNNEI. CDR3 region: CASTESGAEAFF. Here the CDR3 DNA reads TGTGCCAGCACGGAGTCCGGGGCTGAAGCTTTCTTT.

V gene TRBV6-5 combines with J gene TRBJ2-2; TRBD1 or TRBD2 may be the D gene (6 bases each). The CDR3 has 14 amino acids. V was trimmed by 7 bases and J by 4 bases, leaving 13 bases between them. The germline gives CDR1 MNHEY, CDR2 SVGAGI. The CDR3 DNA follows: TGTGCCAGCAAGAGGGGGGTCGTCACCGGGGAGCTGTTTTTT. It translates to CASKRGVVTGELFF.